These 16 T cell receptor beta chains came from one sample sequenced in a study of T-cell reconstitution after alpha-beta-depleted transplantation in children (TCRdb year 2016). What the treatment or condition label conveys for this sample: allogeneic hematopoietic cell transplantation with graft depleted of TCRalphabeta T cells and CD19 B cells. The library relied on PCR. Sequencing was carried out with an Illumina HiSeq 2500. TCR library preparation used molecular barcoding, with unique molecular identifiers applied to normalize quantification of the TCRbeta repertoire. TCRdb applied fastp at Q25 and MiXCR to the public reads, then kept only in-frame beta chains. Entries are consolidated by CDR3 protein sequence, retaining the most common genes and DNA. Within this sample are hundreds of thousands of distinct CDR3 sequences, with approximately 8% of them counted one time only. The top ten constitute about 40% of the sample.

Sequencing used PBMCs, mostly from graft donor cells, obtained 360 days after TCRalphabeta/CD19-depleted stem cell transplant. The source is a male patient aged 2-10 years who had a stem cell transplant for acute myeloid leukemia, so the T cells may come from the graft donor.

J is TRBJ1-2 and V is TRBV4-3, with TRBD1 as a possible D gene (5 bases). Trimming left V 0 bases short and J 4 bases short, with 15 bases between. Germline loops: CDR1 LGHNA, CDR2 YSLEER. There are 16 residues in the CDR3. The CDR3 nucleotides read TGCGCCAGCAGCCAAGAATGGCCAGGGAGAAGCTATGGCTACACCTTC. Translated: CASSQEWPGRSYGYTF.

This clonotype was detected many times. The V gene is TRBV27, the J gene TRBJ2-1; 9 nucleotides align to TRBD1. Unmatched junction bases numbered 13, after V lost 0 bases and J lost 7 bases. This CDR3 has 18 residues. The germline CDR1 and CDR2 sequences are MNHEY and SMNVEV (reference sequence). For the CDR3, the DNA is TGTGCCAGCAGTTTATCGAGGGCAACCGGGACAGGGTATAATGAGCAGTTCTTC. It codes for CASSLSRATGTGYNEQFF.

This clonotype was detected a few times. The gene calls are TRBV12-3 or TRBV12-4 and TRBJ1-4; TRBD1 might be the D (5 bases). V was clipped by 6 bases and J by 3 bases, with 20 bases between them. The CDR3 sequence is 17 residues long. The CDR3 sequence is CASRTPLGTGANEKLFF. The CDR3 coding sequence is TGTGCCAGCAGGACACCGTTGGGGACCGGGGCTAATGAAAAACTGTTTTTT.

This chain connects TRBV2 to TRBJ2-3; 7 bases line up with TRBD1. V shed 7 bases, J shed 6 bases, and the junction held 7 bases outside the gene matches. The CDR3 contains 13 residues. CDR1 is SNHLY, CDR2 FYNNEI, per germline. CDR3 in amino acids: CASMRQGPDTQYF. The CDR3 region has the DNA TGTGCCAGCATGCGACAGGGCCCGGATACGCAGTATTTT.

This clonotype occurred a few times. The rearrangement joins TRBV7-7 to TRBJ2-5, with 9 bases that match TRBD1. CDR1 and CDR2 from the germline V gene are SSHAT and FNYEAQ (reference sequence). This CDR3 has 21 residues. J was trimmed by 2 bases and V by 4 bases; bases with no gene match: 23. The CDR3 coding sequence is TGTGCCAGCAGCTCTAGAGTGATACCGGGACAGGGTGAAAGGAGGCAAGAGACCCAGTACTTC. Its protein is CASSSRVIPGQGERRQETQYF.

This clonotype was seen many times. The J gene is TRBJ2-5, the V gene TRBV12-3 or TRBV12-4; TRBD1 matches at 8 bases. This CDR3 region has 13 residues. V was pared by 4 bases and J by 2 bases, with 0 bases of the junction left unmatched. As DNA, the CDR3 is TGTGCCAGCAGTTGGACAGGGCAAGAGACCCAGTACTTC. It is translated as CASSWTGQETQYF.

The chain employs TRBV27 and TRBJ1-2, with 11 bases that match TRBD1. V shed 5 bases, J shed 7 bases, and the junction held 12 bases outside the gene matches. The CDR3 runs 16 residues. Germline loops: CDR1 MNHEY, CDR2 SMNVEV (reference sequence). Here the CDR3 reads CASSPNPDRGLFGYTF. The CDR3 DNA reads TGTGCCAGCAGTCCCAATCCGGACAGGGGGCTCTTTGGCTACACCTTC.

This clonotype was recorded a few times. The chain employs TRBV11-3 and TRBJ2-7, with TRBD2 matching 7 bases. Trimming cost V 5 bases and J 5 bases; bases outside gene matches: 6. Germline V gives CDR1 SGHNT, CDR2 YENEEA. The CDR3 is 13 amino acids. CDR3 coding DNA: TGTGCCAGCAGCGGAAGCGGGACCAACGAGCAGTACTTC. This gives the protein CASSGSGTNEQYF.

The table lists this clonotype with a few counts. The gene calls are TRBV4-2 and TRBJ1-5; D gene ambiguous. V gave up 6 bases and J gave up 15 bases, with 15 bases separating them. There are 11 residues in the CDR3. In germline, CDR1 is LGHNA, CDR2 YNFKEQ. The CDR3 here is CASRTTRTRHF. The CDR3 region has the DNA TGTGCCAGCAGGACGACCCGGACCCGGCATTTT.

This clonotype occurred many times. This chain connects TRBV7-9 to TRBJ2-7, with 7 bases fitting TRBD2. V lost 7 bases to trimming and J lost 0 bases; unmatched junction nucleotides: 12. The CDR3 is 16 amino acids. CDR1 and CDR2 from the germline V gene are SEHNR and FQNEAQ (reference sequence). This CDR3 is CASTPGGGKGSYEQYF. Here the CDR3 DNA reads TGTGCCAGCACCCCCGGGGGAGGGAAAGGCTCCTACGAGCAGTACTTC.

The genes are TRBV3-1 and TRBJ2-2; 8 bases agree with TRBD2. The CDR3 covers 17 residues. The V and J ends lost 3 bases and 2 bases, in that order; junction bases with no gene match: 8. Per the germline V gene, CDR1 is LGHDT and CDR2 is YNNKEL (reference sequence). The CDR3 DNA reads TGTGCCAGCAGCCATGACACTAGCGGAGTAAACACCGGGGAGCTGTTTTTT. Its protein is CASSHDTSGVNTGELFF.

This clonotype has at least ten counts. The chain has TRBV5-1 and TRBJ2-2; TRBD2 aligns across 11 bases. V trimming: 4 bases; J trimming: 4 bases; junction bases outside the gene matches: 6. The CDR3 sequence is 16 residues long. Germline-derived CDR1 and CDR2 are SGHRS and YFSETQ. CDR3 nucleotide sequence: TGCGCCAGCAGCCTTCGACTAGCGGGAAGCACCGGGGAGCTGTTTTTT. Protein sequence: CASSLRLAGSTGELFF.

This rearrangement joins TRBV7-2 to TRBJ2-1; 7 positions match TRBD2. V shed 7 bases, J shed 4 bases, and the junction held 7 bases outside the gene matches. CDR1 SGHTA and CDR2 FQGNSA come from the germline V gene. The CDR3 consists of 14 residues. The CDR3 reads CASTKLARYNEQFF. CDR3 sequence (DNA): TGTGCCAGCACTAAACTAGCGCGATACAATGAGCAGTTCTTC.

This clonotype has at least ten counts. The chain couples TRBV18 to TRBJ2-2, with D unresolved. CDR1 and CDR2 from the germline V gene are KGHSH and LQKENI. The V end was cut by 4 bases, the J end by 0 bases, with 12 bases between. The CDR3 is made up of 16 amino acids. In DNA form, the CDR3 reads TGTGCCAGCTCACTTAGGGCAGGACCGAACACCGGGGAGCTGTTTTTT. Translation: CASSLRAGPNTGELFF.

This rearrangement joins TRBV2 to TRBJ2-3; D unresolved. CDR1 is SNHLY and CDR2 is FYNNEI in the germline V gene. V was shortened by 6 bases and J by 4 bases, with 14 bases between the two germline ends. The CDR3 is 14 residues long. The CDR3 protein is CASRAIGTADTQYF. The CDR3 DNA reads TGTGCCAGCAGAGCGATTGGAACGGCAGATACGCAGTATTTT.

In its sample, this clonotype was seen a few times. The chain uses TRBV7-2 and TRBJ2-1, with TRBD2 identical over 7 bases. This CDR3 region has 15 residues. Trimming cost V 6 bases and J 10 bases; bases outside gene matches: 15. Germline V gene data show CDR1 as SGHTA and CDR2 as FQGNSA. The CDR3 DNA follows: TGTGCCAGCAGGGGCCGGGACTACCTGAGGGAAGAGCAGTTCTTC. It translates to CASRGRDYLREEQFF. The full variable domain, with the rest looked up from reference TRBV7-2 and TRBJ2-1, is GAGVSQSPSNKVTEKGKDVELRCDPISGHTALYWYRQSLGQGLEFLIYFQGNSAPDKSGLPSDRFSAERTGGSVSTLTIQRTQQEDSAVYLCASRGRDYLREEQFFGPGTRLTVL.